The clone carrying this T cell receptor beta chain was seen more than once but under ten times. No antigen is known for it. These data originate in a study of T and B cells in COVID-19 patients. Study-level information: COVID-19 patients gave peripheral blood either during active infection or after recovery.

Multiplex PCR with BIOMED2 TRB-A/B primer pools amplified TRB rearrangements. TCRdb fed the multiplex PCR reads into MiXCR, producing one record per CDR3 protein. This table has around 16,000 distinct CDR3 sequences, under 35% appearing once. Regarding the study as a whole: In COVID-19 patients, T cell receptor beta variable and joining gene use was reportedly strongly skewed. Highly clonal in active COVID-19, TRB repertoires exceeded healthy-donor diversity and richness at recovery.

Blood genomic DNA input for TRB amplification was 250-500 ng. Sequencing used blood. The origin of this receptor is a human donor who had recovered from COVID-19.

The CDR3 nucleotides are TGTGCCAGCAGTTTACTCGGTGGAGGTGCTGAAGCTTTCTTT. Its translation is CASSLLGGGAEAFF. The rearrangement uses TRBV27 and TRBJ1-1; D is unresolved. Between the trimmed V and J ends, which lost 2 bases and 6 bases, there was a span of 13 bases. This CDR3 spans 14 amino acids. Germline V gene lookup returns CDR1 MNHEY and CDR2 SMNVEV (reference sequence).